Presented here are 20 T cell receptor beta chains from one specimen sequenced in a study of beta chain features in type 1 diabetes. All of the isolated RNA was reverse transcribed, so expressed TCRB transcripts were sequenced. The method was immunoSEQ multiplex PCR; TCRdb's version includes in-frame clones alone and lacks a portion of them. Of under 400,000 clones in the sample, about 15% were seen once. Sequencing was performed on central memory CD4+ T cells from blood. The receptor source for this set is a man younger than 45 in good health.

The chain joins TRBV29-1 to TRBJ1-5; 7 positions agree with TRBD1. J lost 6 bases, V lost 4 bases, and 9 bases had no gene match. Germline V CDR1 and CDR2: SQVTM, ANQGSEA. The CDR3 is made up of 14 amino acids. CDR3 in DNA: TGCAGCGTTGTGTACGGCAGGGGGGGTCAGCCCCAGCATTTT. Translation gives CSVVYGRGGQPQHF.

There are a few counts of this clone. This chain links TRBV6-1 with TRBJ2-7; tentatively, D is TRBD1 (6 bases). CDR3 length equals 15 residues. Trimming took 3 bases from V and 3 from J, leaving 15 bases between them. Germline lookup yields CDR1 MNHNS and CDR2 SASEGT. DNA of the CDR3: TGTGCCAGCAGTGAGGGTTCTGGACAGAACTACGAGCAGTACGTC. Its translation is CASSEGSGQNYEQYV.

This clone has a handful of counts. The chain joins TRBV6-5 to TRBJ2-7, with D unresolved. The CDR3 covers 13 residues. The germline V gene has CDR1 MNHEY and CDR2 SVGAGI. The V and J ends lost 5 bases and 0 bases respectively, with 8 bases between them. CDR3 residues: CASSREFSYEQYF. CDR3 DNA: TGTGCCAGCAGTCGAGAGTTCTCCTACGAGCAGTACTTC.

CDR3 DNA sequence: TGTGCCAGCAGCCGGACAGGGGGCTTGGAGCCCCAGCATTTT. Translating gives CASSRTGGLEPQHF. V gene TRBV7-2 combines with J gene TRBJ1-5; TRBD1 matches at 11 bases. From germline, CDR1 is SGHTA and CDR2 FQGNSA. Trimming removed 5 bases from V and 8 bases from J; junction bases left unmatched: 5. This CDR3 has 14 residues.

The chain joins TRBV2 to TRBJ2-7, with 8 positions matching TRBD2. The CDR3 spans 12 residues. Germline V gene lookup returns CDR1 SNHLY and CDR2 FYNNEI. With V trimmed by 4 bases and J by 12 bases, 8 bases remained unmatched. The CDR3 bases are TGTGCCAGCAGTGTCGGGAGGGGTGTGGGGTACTTC. It yields the protein CASSVGRGVGYF. Combining the CDR3 with reference TRBV2 and TRBJ2-7 gives the whole variable domain EPEVTQTPSHQVTQMGQEVILRCVPISNHLYFYWYRQILGQKVEFLVSFYNNEISEKSEIFDDQFSVERPDGSNFTLKIRSTKLEDSAMYFCASSVGRGVGYFGPGTRLTVT.

CDR3 in DNA: TGCAGCGTTGTAGTAAATAGCAATCAGCCCCAGCATTTT. It encodes CSVVVNSNQPQHF. This chain links TRBV29-1 with TRBJ1-5; D uncertain. Trimming pared 4 bases from V and 0 bases from J, leaving 7 bases between. This CDR3 spans 13 amino acids. In germline, CDR1 is SQVTM, CDR2 ANQGSEA.

This clone was seen many times. This sequence joins TRBV5-1 and TRBJ2-1, with 8 bases identical to TRBD1. The CDR3 covers 14 residues. The V gene's germline CDR1 is SGHRS and CDR2 YFSETQ. J lost 8 bases, V lost 6 bases, and 10 bases had no gene match. The CDR3 sequence: CASTPTGELYEQFF. CDR3 DNA: TGCGCCAGCACCCCGACAGGGGAGCTTTATGAGCAGTTCTTC.

This clone was found a few times. The chain carries TRBV11-2 and TRBJ2-1; 10 nucleotides agree with TRBD1. Germline lookup yields CDR1 SGHAT and CDR2 FQNNGV. This CDR3 has 15 residues. With V trimmed by 5 bases and J by 5 bases, 6 bases remained unmatched. The CDR3 is CASSRDRGQDNEQFF. CDR3 nucleotides: TGTGCCAGCAGCCGAGACAGGGGGCAAGACAATGAGCAGTTCTTC.

This clone appeared a few times. The rearrangement links TRBV7-9 to TRBJ1-2; 7 bases line up with TRBD1. V trimming: 5 bases; J trimming: 8 bases; junction bases outside the gene matches: 11. The CDR3 has 14 residues. The germline V gene has CDR1 SEHNR and CDR2 FQNEAQ (reference sequence). CDR3: CASSESQTGHGYTF. CDR3 nucleotides: TGTGCCAGCAGCGAATCCCAGACAGGGCACGGCTACACCTTC.

This clone was detected a few times. This chain links TRBV19 with TRBJ2-5, with no clear D. V was pared by 1 base and J by 2 bases, with 8 bases between. Germline values: CDR1 LNHDA, CDR2 SQIVND (reference sequence). The CDR3 loop spans 14 amino acids. The CDR3 loop is CASSIGLQQETQYF. The DNA of the CDR3 is TGTGCCAGTAGTATAGGCCTACAACAAGAGACCCAGTACTTC.

The chain is built from TRBV19 and TRBJ2-2, with 11 positions matching TRBD1. The V and J ends lost 7 bases and 7 bases, in that order; junction bases with no gene match: 8. The CDR3 contains 15 residues. The V gene's germline CDR1 is LNHDA and CDR2 SQIVND (reference sequence). The CDR3 nucleotides read TGTGCCAGTATTGCGGACAGGGGGCATGTCGGGGAGCTGTTTTTT. Translation gives CASIADRGHVGELFF.

The chain links TRBV28 to TRBJ2-3; maybe TRBD2 (5 bases). Trimming cost V 6 bases and J 5 bases, with 18 bases left between them. The CDR3 spans 15 residues. Germline V gives CDR1 MDHEN, CDR2 SYDVKM. CDR3 region: CASRYHRRIGDTQYF. Here the CDR3 DNA reads TGTGCCAGCAGATACCATAGGAGGATTGGAGATACGCAGTATTTT.

V usage is TRBV7-3 and J usage is TRBJ2-1, with 11 nucleotides matching TRBD2. With V trimmed by 7 bases and J by 5 bases, 4 bases remained unmatched. The CDR3 covers 14 residues. The germline V gene encodes CDR1 SGHTA and CDR2 FQGTGA. For the CDR3, the DNA is TGTGCCAGCAAGGTGACTAGCGGGAACAATGAGCAGTTCTTC. Protein product: CASKVTSGNNEQFF. The whole variable domain, filled in from reference TRBV7-3 and TRBJ2-1, reads GAGVSQTPSNKVTEKGKYVELRCDPISGHTALYWYRQSLGQGPEFLIYFQGTGAADDSGLPNDRFFAVRPEGSVSTLKIQRTERGDSAVYLCASKVTSGNNEQFFGPGTRLTVL.

The sample holds many counts of this clone. The rearrangement uses TRBV4-1 and TRBJ1-3; possible D gene TRBD1, 5 bases. Trimming stripped 0 bases from V and 4 bases from J, with 19 bases between. Germline V gene data show CDR1 as MGHRA and CDR2 as YSYEKL. The CDR3 is made up of 18 amino acids. The CDR3 nucleotides read TGCGCCAGCAGCCAAGAAGATCAGGGCAGGCCGGGCGGAAACACCATATATTTT. It translates to CASSQEDQGRPGGNTIYF.

This rearrangement joins TRBV4-3 to TRBJ1-2; tentative D call: TRBD1 (6 bases). The length of the CDR3 is 17 residues. Germline CDR1 and CDR2: LGHNA and YSLEER. V shed 2 bases and J shed 0 bases, with 16 bases lying between them. The DNA of the CDR3 is TGCGCCAGCAGCCAATTTGGGCACAGGGATTCTAACTATGGCTACACCTTC. Its protein is CASSQFGHRDSNYGYTF.

The chain employs TRBV7-6 and TRBJ2-1, with a weak D call TRBD1 (6 bases). The length of the CDR3 is 16 residues. Germline V gene lookup returns CDR1 SGHVS and CDR2 FNYEAQ. V was trimmed by 1 base and J by 0 bases, leaving 10 bases between them. The CDR3 nucleotides are TGTGCCAGCAGCTTAGGTGGACAGCTCTCCTACAATGAGCAGTTCTTC. It codes for CASSLGGQLSYNEQFF.

A note on this clone: The junction and the germline gene differ at one end; a read error may be behind it. The rearrangement joins TRBV6-1 to TRBJ2-3; D remains unclear. The CDR3 has 15 amino acids. Germline V gene data show CDR1 as MNHNS and CDR2 as SASEGT. This chain's CDR3 is CAISENGATADTQYF. The CDR3, as DNA: TGTGCCATCAGTGAAAACGGAGCGACGGCAGATACGCAGTATTTT.

This clone occurred many times. The chain links TRBV4-3 to TRBJ2-5, with D perhaps matching TRBD2 (5 bases). V was trimmed by 0 bases and J by 5 bases, leaving 10 bases between them. From germline, CDR1 is LGHNA and CDR2 YSLEER. This CDR3 is 14 amino acids long. The CDR3, as DNA: TGCGCCAGCAGCCAAGATGTACGGAGGGAGACCCAGTACTTC. It yields the protein CASSQDVRRETQYF.

The chain carries TRBV28 and TRBJ1-2, with unresolved D. In germline, CDR1 is MDHEN, CDR2 SYDVKM. The CDR3 totals 15 residues. V lost 6 bases, J lost 2 bases, and 16 bases lay in between. The CDR3 DNA sequence: TGTGCCAGCAGACCCGAAGGCGCAACGAACTATGGCTACACCTTC. Translating it yields CASRPEGATNYGYTF.

This clone showed up many times. The gene calls are TRBV5-4 and TRBJ2-1, with 13 positions matching TRBD2. The V gene end was trimmed by 3 bases and the J gene end by 7 bases; junction bases not matched to a gene: 7. Germline V lookup: CDR1 SGHNT, CDR2 YYREEE (reference sequence). The CDR3 sequence is 16 residues long. This chain's CDR3 is CASSSVTSGRWNEQFF. The DNA for the CDR3 is TGTGCCAGCAGCTCGGTGACTAGCGGGAGGTGGAATGAGCAGTTCTTC.